This TCR beta chain was sequenced during a study of control samples from healthy donors and cancer patients. The table came from immunoSEQ multiplex PCR; TCRdb's copy has only in-frame clones and leaves some out. The table records fewer than 110,000 clones, around 89% of them present only once. Sequencing was done on a sample of PBMCs. This clonotype was sampled from a man aged 55 to 70 with lung cancer.

The CDR3 DNA reads as TGTGCCAGCAACTTCCGGGACACCAATCAGCCCCAGCATTTT. The encoded protein is CASNFRDTNQPQHF. The rearrangement links TRBV27 to TRBJ1-5; maybe TRBD1 (6 bases). Trimming took 7 bases from V and 3 from J, leaving 13 bases between them. The CDR3 covers 14 residues. Per germline, CDR1 MNHEY and CDR2 SMNVEV (reference sequence).